This T cell receptor beta chain was captured in a study of cytomegalovirus exposure and HLA in healthy donors. Study conclusions and caveats: The classifier reportedly diagnosed cytomegalovirus status with high specificity and sensitivity. According to a later analysis, TCR clusters from the first cohort tended to co-occur in the roughly 130 validation repertoires. Rare TCR sequences predominated, though certain public TCRs were found in many donors.

The method was immunoSEQ multiplex PCR; TCRdb's version includes in-frame clones alone and lacks a portion of them. The sample contains 250,000 to 400,000 clones, roughly 88% of which appear only once. The donors formed part of the roughly 120-subject validation cohort, distinct from the roughly 700-subject first cohort. The CDR3 runs 14 residues. J was trimmed by 5 bases and V by 3 bases; bases with no gene match: 5. Germline V CDR1 and CDR2: MNHNS, SASEGT. To note about this clone: The antigen remains unidentified.

What was sequenced was PBMCs. The V and J genes are TRBV6-1 and TRBJ2-5, with 8 bases that match TRBD1. The clonotype was recovered from a man aged 30 to 39 in good health and CMV-seronegative. CDR3 residues: CASSDWGQDETQYF. Written as DNA, the CDR3 is TGTGCCAGCAGTGATTGGGGACAGGATGAGACCCAGTACTTC.